The entry that follows covers one TCR beta chain sequence. This receptor's antigen is unknown. Base qualities are not recorded, but no much larger clone differs from it by a single base. Healthy HIV-negative adults with no recently reported acute infections or vaccinations were included as donors. Every donor was a Caucasian adult residing in Nashville, Tennessee, USA. Magnetic negative selection was used to enrich CD4+ T cells, after which naive cells were positively selected on CD45RA and the negative fraction became the memory subset. Blood was collected by leukapheresis, and PBMCs were isolated by Ficoll-Histopaque density gradient centrifugation and then cryopreserved in liquid nitrogen vapor phase. Analytical flow cytometry was used to check the purity and quantity of each magnetically sorted T cell population. From each sorted fraction, genomic DNA was isolated and quantified by UV absorbance on a Nanodrop 2000c.

Taken from cysteine to phenylalanine, the CDR3 has 15 residues. Only the CDR3 region is kept as DNA, spanning 45 bases read in frame from base 1. CDR1 and CDR2 (SGDLS, YYNGEE) derive from the germline V gene. Deletion took 0 bases off V and 4 bases off J, with a span of 10 bases between the germline ends. The data stem from a study of shared clonotypes between healthy human individuals (dated by TCRdb to about 2020). With respect to the entire study: The cohort included a few men and a couple of women between 18 and 49 years of age. For each donor, CD4 naive and CD4 memory were each run on three plates, CD8 naive on two plates, and CD8 memory on one plate. Blood TCR repertoires of roughly five healthy adults were deeply sequenced to estimate repertoire size and the extent of clonotype sharing between individuals. To increase sequencing depth and limit assay-specific biases, TCR repertoire library preparation and sequencing were carried out by different laboratories using diverse techniques. Per donor, leukapheresis produced somewhere between about 0.85 and 10 billion PBMCs. Broader findings and caveats from the paper: Based on pairwise subsampling, the degree of clonotype sharing among donors was expected to be affected by sequencing depth. Compared with non-shared clonotypes, the clonotypes found in all four sorted-subset donors had higher generation probabilities. Sampling was restricted to blood, and TCR repertoires in tissues likely differ from the TCR repertoires found in blood. Naive subsets generally had larger estimated clonotype richness than memory subsets. Incomplete sequencing was indicated by rarefaction of sorted-subset datasets, despite the large sequencing depth. The small number of donors limited the genetic and exposure-history diversity represented. Sharing across four donors was observed for 4.5% to 6.5% of naive CD4, 3% to 3.5% of naive CD8, over 2% of memory CD4, and about 0.4% of memory CD8 clonotypes.

Using the deep immunoSEQ assay, multiplex PCR amplified TCR CDR3 regions from genomic DNA. For each cell subset, the extracted genomic DNA was distributed evenly across all wells of several immunoSEQ 96-well plates, and each plate served as one replicate. For sorted subsets, 200 to 250 ng of genomic DNA, equivalent to 30,000 or so T cell genomes, went into each replicate PCR. Purified libraries were measured with a Qubit 3.0 fluorometer, size-checked on a Bioanalyzer 2100, and measured again with the KAPA Library Quantification kit. Each immunoSEQ 96-well plate was sequenced on its own single-read 150-cycle Illumina NextSeq 550 flow cell. The source study handled its data this way. Because the immunoSEQ output included only junctional sequences and no quality scores, the filtering could not be the same as the filtering used for full-length reads. Sequences were annotated with PyIR, a Python wrapper for IgBLAST v1.9, and V/J genes and CDR3 were assigned using IMGT germline references. Reads were removed for weak V/J assignments (E-value above 1e-6), missing CDR3, stop codons, out-of-frame junctions, or ambiguous translated residues. A V3J clonotype was defined by an identical inferred V gene, J gene, and CDR3 amino acid sequence. To compute the percentage overlap between repertoires, the number of shared unique clonotypes was divided by the size of the smaller repertoire. RTK rarefaction, the Chao1 estimator, and Recon v2.1 estimates of unobserved clonotypes were used to assess repertoire richness. OLGA was used to compute generation probabilities for all TCRbeta clonotypes that the gDNA method yielded from four donors. TCRdb re-hosts the immuneACCESS table, in-frame sequences only. Its copies lack some clones; in the studies checked, an unresolved V gene accounts for under half of them, and the cause for the rest is not known. D and trimming were read from the DNA, whereas the V and J calls and clone size are those reported in that table. The sample includes 2 million to 2.5 million clones, with approximately 90% observed a single time. The ten top clones hold about 0.41% of the sample.

The sequence is built from TRBV9 and TRBJ2-2; the D gene cannot be named for sure. Sequencing used naive CD4+ T cells from PBMCs. The label giving this sample's cell subset or site can be read as: CD45RA+ positively selected. This sequence was found in a man aged 18 to 29 in good health. Some clones in this sample may be carry-over from other donors' samples. For the CDR3, the sequence is CASSVEEWGTGELFF. The DNA sequence is as follows: TGTGCCAGCAGCGTAGAGGAGTGGGGCACCGGGGAGCTGTTTTTT.